Listed below are T cell receptor beta chains from one sample, sequenced in a study of T cells in Graves' hyperthyroidism and ophthalmopathy. One entry per CDR3 protein, called by TCRdb with MiXCR from the multiplex PCR reads. The data hold a few hundred thousand distinct CDR3 sequences, with more than 15% observed a single time. Sequenced material: blood. All receptors derive from a woman in her twenties or thirties with Graves' ophthalmopathy. CDR3s include the opening cysteine and the closing phenylalanine or tryptophan. Each record gives: D gene, clone size, J gene, V gene, CDR3 DNA, CDR3 protein. The D gene is left open where the match is weak. Clone size is not always given. Where it is, it says once, few, many or a class for expanded clones.

>.|many|TRBJ2-3|TRBV4-3
TGCGCCAGCAGCCAAGGCGGAAGAGCTAGCACAGATACGCAGTATTTT
CASSQGGRASTDTQYF
>.|many|TRBJ1-1|TRBV28
TGTGCCAGCAGTTTCGACAGGTACACTGAAGCTTTCTTT
CASSFDRYTEAFF
>TRBD1|many|TRBJ2-7|TRBV20-1
TGCAGTGCTACCGGGACAGGGGAAAGGTACGAGCAGTACTTC
CSATGTGERYEQYF
>.|.|TRBJ2-7|TRBV7-9
TGTGCCAGCAGCTTAGGGAACGGCGGGCAGACCTCCTACGAGCAGTACTTC
CASSLGNGGQTSYEQYF
>.|.|TRBJ2-2|TRBV9
TGTGCCAGCAGCGTAACGGGACGAGAAACCGGGGAGCTGTTTTTT
CASSVTGRETGELFF
>.|.|TRBJ1-3|TRBV12-3/TRBV12-4
TGTGCCAGCAGTTTAACGGGTGACCCTGGAAACACCATATATTTT
CASSLTGDPGNTIYF
>.|.|TRBJ1-5|TRBV6-1
TGTGCCAGCAATCCCAGCCGGGGCCCGGCGCCCCAGCATTTT
CASNPSRGPAPQHF
>.|many|TRBJ1-5|TRBV5-1
TGCGCCAGCAGCGGCGGGGGCAATCAGCCCCAGCATTTT
CASSGGGNQPQHF
>.|many|TRBJ2-1|TRBV15
TGTGCCACCAGCAGAGGAGGCGGGGACTTTCTTTTCGATGAGCAGTTCTTC
CATSRGGGDFLFDEQFF
>.|many|TRBJ2-3|TRBV7-2
TGTGCCAGCAGCTCACAGGATATCACAGATACGCAGTATTTT
CASSSQDITDTQYF
>.|many|TRBJ2-3|TRBV27
TGTGCCAGCAGTCTACCCCAAGCAGATACGCAGTATTTT
CASSLPQADTQYF
>.|.|TRBJ2-7|TRBV6-1
TGTGCCAGCAGTGGTGAACAGGGCTTCTACGAGCAGTACTTC
CASSGEQGFYEQYF
>.|many|TRBJ2-3|TRBV28
TGTGCCAGCAGTTTCGAAGGATTCACAGATACGCAGTATTTT
CASSFEGFTDTQYF
>.|many|TRBJ1-1|TRBV3-1
TGTGCCAGCAGCCAAGATTTGTTAAGAGGCACTGAAGCTTTCTTT
CASSQDLLRGTEAFF
>TRBD2|.|TRBJ2-7|TRBV20-1
TGCAGTGCTAGAGAATTAGGCCTAGCGGGAGATTCGAGGTCCTACGAGCAGTACTTC
CSARELGLAGDSRSYEQYF
>TRBD2|few|TRBJ2-2|TRBV7-9
TGTGCCAGCAGCTTAACTAGCGGGAGTTATTCCGGGGAGCTGTTTTTT
CASSLTSGSYSGELFF
>.|few|TRBJ1-2|TRBV4-3
TGCGCCAGCAGCCAAGAGGGCCCAGCACGACATAACTATGGCTACACCTTC
CASSQEGPARHNYGYTF
>.|few|TRBJ2-1|TRBV7-6
TGTGCCTCGGCTGATTCAGGGAATGAGCAGTTCTTC
CASADSGNEQFF
>TRBD1|many|TRBJ1-2|TRBV6-1
TGTGCCAGCCATCCGACAGGGCCATATGGCTACACCTTC
CASHPTGPYGYTF
>TRBD1|few|TRBJ2-2|TRBV5-1
TGCGCCAGCAGCTCCGGGACAGGGGGTACGAACACCGGGGAGCTGTTTTTT
CASSSGTGGTNTGELFF
>TRBD2|few|TRBJ2-7|TRBV6-2/TRBV6-3
TGTGCCAGCAGTTACTCGATAGCGGGAGTCCCCGAGCAGTACTTC
CASSYSIAGVPEQYF
>.|few|TRBJ1-5|TRBV2
TGTGCCAGCAGTTCTGGTCGTGATGGGGGTCAGCCCCAGCATTTT
CASSSGRDGGQPQHF
>TRBD1|many|TRBJ1-5|TRBV2
TGTGCCAGCAGCGGACAGGGTGGGAATCAGCCCCAGCATTTT
CASSGQGGNQPQHF
>.|many|TRBJ1-4|TRBV20-1
TGCAGTGCTCGAGCGGGGGGAACTAATGAAAAACTGTTTTTT
CSARAGGTNEKLFF
>TRBD1|many|TRBJ2-7|TRBV5-1
TGCGCCAGCAGCATAAGGACAGGGTCCCTCGGGGAGCAGTACTTC
CASSIRTGSLGEQYF
>TRBD1|many|TRBJ1-2|TRBV20-1
TGCAGTGCCCCGTACAGGACAGGGGGCAATGGCTACACCTTC
CSAPYRTGGNGYTF
>.|many|TRBJ2-7|TRBV6-2/TRBV6-3
TGTGCCAGCAGTTACGGGAGAACCCTCAAAGGGGAGCAGTACTTC
CASSYGRTLKGEQYF
>TRBD2|few|TRBJ2-1|TRBV2
TGTGCCAGCAGCCTAGAGGGACTAAATTTTATGGGCTCCTACAATGAGCAGTTCTTC
CASSLEGLNFMGSYNEQFF
>TRBD1|.|TRBJ2-1|TRBV3-1
TGTGCCAGCAGCCAAGACGGGACAGCTTACAATGAGCAGTTCTTC
CASSQDGTAYNEQFF
>.|.|TRBJ1-6|TRBV5-6
TGTGCCAGCAGCTTGGTTCGCCAGAGGGGATTTTCACCCCTCCACTTT
CASSLVRQRGFSPLHF
>TRBD1|few|TRBJ2-1|TRBV20-1
TGCAGTGCTAGTGGGGCACAGGGGGCGCGCGATGAGCAGTTCTTC
CSASGAQGARDEQFF
>TRBD2|.|TRBJ2-5|TRBV7-2
TGTGCCAGCAGCTTACTGGCTAGCGGGACCCAAGAGACCCAGTACTTC
CASSLLASGTQETQYF
>TRBD1|few|TRBJ1-1|TRBV20-1
TGCAGTGCTGCCCCGGGACAGACTGAAGCTTTCTTT
CSAAPGQTEAFF
>.|.|TRBJ2-1|TRBV20-1
TGCAGTGCTAGAGAGGAGCGGAATGAGCAGTTCTTC
CSAREERNEQFF
>.|many|TRBJ2-1|TRBV18
TGTGCCAGCTCACCACCAAATCCCGGGACCGCATTCTCCTACAATGAGCAGTTCTTC
CASSPPNPGTAFSYNEQFF
>TRBD2|many|TRBJ2-7|TRBV3-1
TGTGCCAGCAGCCAAGGAACTAGCGGGGTCAAGTACTTC
CASSQGTSGVKYF
>.|many|TRBJ2-7|TRBV9
TGTGCCAGCAGCGTCACGGCGATCACCAATTACGAGCAGTACTTC
CASSVTAITNYEQYF
>.|many|TRBJ2-2|TRBV7-8
TGTGCCAGCAGCTTAGTCCGGGAGACTGGGGAGCTGTTTTTT
CASSLVRETGELFF
>.|many|TRBJ2-7|TRBV5-6
TGTGCCAGCAGTTTCGGACAGCACTACGAGCAGTACTTC
CASSFGQHYEQYF
>.|many|TRBJ1-1|TRBV3-1
TGTGCCAGCAGCCATGGAACGGGACTTATGAACACTGAAGCTTTCTTT
CASSHGTGLMNTEAFF
>.|few|TRBJ2-5|TRBV4-1
TGCGCCAGCAGCCAAGATCAAGGACGCTCAAAGACCCAGTACTTC
CASSQDQGRSKTQYF
>.|few|TRBJ1-4|TRBV28
TGTGCCAGCAGTTCAAACCTCCCCTCCCATGGGAGTGAAAAACTGTTTTTT
CASSSNLPSHGSEKLFF
>.|many|TRBJ2-5|TRBV7-2
TGTGCCAGCAGCCAATCACACAGGGCACTGGGAGAGACCCAGTACTTC
CASSQSHRALGETQYF
>.|.|TRBJ1-1|TRBV19
TGTGCCAGTAGTAGCCCTACGATGAACACTGAAGCTTTCTTT
CASSSPTMNTEAFF
>.|many|TRBJ2-6|TRBV5-1
TGCGCCAGCAGCTTTTCTAACCGGGCCAACGTCCTGACTTTC
CASSFSNRANVLTF
>.|many|TRBJ1-1|TRBV12-3/TRBV12-4
TGTGCCAGCAGTTTACCTTCAGGGAGTGAAGCTTTCTTT
CASSLPSGSEAFF
>.|.|TRBJ1-6|TRBV12-3/TRBV12-4
TGTGCCAGCAAGAGGGAGTCCTATAATTCACCCCTCCACTTT
CASKRESYNSPLHF
>.|many|TRBJ2-1|TRBV12-5
TGTGCTAGTGGTTTGTTTGTAGGATCTAGCTCCTACAATGAGCAGTTCTTC
CASGLFVGSSSYNEQFF
>.|few|TRBJ2-6|TRBV18
TGTGCCAGCTCACCCCGGATGTCTGGGGCCAACGTCCTGACTTTC
CASSPRMSGANVLTF
>.|.|TRBJ2-5|TRBV7-3
TGTGCCAGCAGCGTCAACAGGGAGGAGACCCAGTACTTC
CASSVNREETQYF
>.|few|TRBJ2-3|TRBV19
TGTGCCAGTAGTCAAGTCGGTAGAGATACGCAGTATTTT
CASSQVGRDTQYF
>.|few|TRBJ1-2|TRBV25-1
TGTGCCAGCAGTGAATGGGAGAACAGCTACACCTTC
CASSEWENSYTF
>.|.|TRBJ2-7|TRBV20-1
TGCAGTGCACGGACATACAGCTCCTACGAGCAGTACTTC
CSARTYSSYEQYF
>.|many|TRBJ2-2|TRBV7-2
TGTGCCAGCAGCCTCGGCACTAGCACCGGGGAGCTGTTTTTT
CASSLGTSTGELFF
>.|.|TRBJ2-3|TRBV9
TGTGCCAGCAGCGTAGGCGCAGAATCTATCGATACGCAGTATTTT
CASSVGAESIDTQYF